This T cell receptor (beta chain) was profiled in a study of metastatic and nonmetastatic thyroid tumors. Background on the study: Repertoires were compared across blood and tumor or nodule tissue from malignant and benign thyroid patients. Whole-study results and caveats: According to reports, the diversity of TCR beta was significantly higher in malignant thyroid tumors than in benign nodules, and this held in both blood and tumor samples.

Looked up from germline, CDR1 is SGDLS and CDR2 is YYNGEE. The CDR3 contains 13 residues. V was clipped by 4 bases and J by 5 bases, with 10 bases between them. In its sample, this clone was seen many times. Its antigen remains unidentified. All patients were treatment-naive before thyroid surgery. How the authors handled the data: Researchers built a distant-metastasis classifier for papillary thyroid cancer that drew on CDR3 differences across clinicopathological groups. Using MiXCR, TCRdb re-called clones from the PCR reads. TCRdb, not the authors, supplied the V and J calls. In the table there are about 40,000 clones, about 16% of which are singletons.

The V and J genes are TRBV9 and TRBJ2-1; perhaps TRBD1 as D (6 bases). Sample: blood. This receptor was identified in a female donor with papillary thyroid cancer or a benign thyroid nodule (not recorded which). Some clones in this sample may be carry-over from other donors' samples. This CDR3 is CASSTTGDNEQFF. CDR3 bases: TGTGCCAGCAGCACGACAGGCGACAATGAGCAGTTCTTC.